This is a list of T cell receptor beta chains from one sample in a study of blood T cells in healthy people across ages. TCRdb called the 5' RACE reads again in MiXCR, with one record for every CDR3 protein. In the table there are over 1,500,000 distinct CDR3 sequences, roughly 50% of which are singletons. Sequencing was carried out using blood. These receptors were collected from a woman between 40 and 50 years old in good health. Both conserved end residues are trimmed from each CDR3.

V | CDR3
TRBV6-2/TRBV6-3 | ASWVSGVSLGYT
TRBV5-1 | ASSLQRGGYTGELF
TRBV15 | ATSRDSGGDTQY
TRBV14 | ASSLSYYNEQF
TRBV7-2 | ASSLSPGVGEQF
TRBV5-1 | ASSLAGGNHEQY
TRBV6-4 | ASSDAPGGTDTQY
TRBV6-5 | ASSSPTGPSPLH
TRBV4-1 | ASSQFRDTAYEQY
TRBV28 | ASSLPGTGGLYEQY
TRBV20-1 | SASQGRGNEQF
TRBV3-1 | ASNQDHGGGSYNEQF
TRBV5-1 | ASSLRVGTVLTYTQY
TRBV5-5 | ASSRPGQGNEKLF
TRBV9 | ASSVGGVTDTQY
TRBV28 | ASKIPFGGETQY
TRBV15 | ATSRVWDIQY
TRBV5-1 | ASSETTGPSYNEQF
TRBV29-1 | SVLSSSYNEQF
TRBV5-1 | AGSLGILNEKLF